Sequencing of this T cell receptor beta chain was carried out in a study of blood T cell repertoires in COVID-19. On the study more broadly: Sites across the United States, Italy and Spain contributed samples from acute and convalescent COVID-19.

The protocol was immunoSEQ multiplex PCR, while the TCRdb copy is restricted to in-frame clones and leaves out a portion. This table has around 87,000 clones, roughly 79% appearing once. Looked up from germline, CDR1 is MNHEY and CDR2 is SMNVEV (reference sequence). After removal of 7 bases from V and 5 bases from J, the junction contained 16 bases not matched to a gene. The CDR3 totals 16 residues. The J gene is TRBJ1-1, the V gene TRBV27; 7 bases map to TRBD1. Sequences were obtained from peripheral blood. The TCR was taken from a human donor in a cohort sampled during active COVID-19. This CDR3 reads CASIMEAARGRTEAFF. The CDR3 DNA is TGTGCCAGCATTATGGAGGCTGCCAGGGGGAGGACTGAAGCTTTCTTT.